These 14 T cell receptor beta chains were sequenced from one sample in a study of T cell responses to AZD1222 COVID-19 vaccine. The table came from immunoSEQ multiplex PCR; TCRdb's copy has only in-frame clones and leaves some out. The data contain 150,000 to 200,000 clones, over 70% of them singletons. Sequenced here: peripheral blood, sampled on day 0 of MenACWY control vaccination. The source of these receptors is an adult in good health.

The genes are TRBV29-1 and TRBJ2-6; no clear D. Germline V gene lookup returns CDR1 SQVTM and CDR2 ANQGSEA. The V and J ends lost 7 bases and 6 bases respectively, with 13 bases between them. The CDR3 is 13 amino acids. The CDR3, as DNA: TGCAGCGCCCACCACGGAGAGGCCAACGTCCTGACTTTC. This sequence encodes CSAHHGEANVLTF.

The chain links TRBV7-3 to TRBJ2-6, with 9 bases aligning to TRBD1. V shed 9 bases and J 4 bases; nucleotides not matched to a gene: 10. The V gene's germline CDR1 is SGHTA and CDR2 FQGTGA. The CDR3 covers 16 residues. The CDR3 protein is CASSGTGSAGANVLTF. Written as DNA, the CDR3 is TGTGCCAGTTCCGGGACAGGGTCCGCCGGGGCCAACGTCCTGACTTTC.

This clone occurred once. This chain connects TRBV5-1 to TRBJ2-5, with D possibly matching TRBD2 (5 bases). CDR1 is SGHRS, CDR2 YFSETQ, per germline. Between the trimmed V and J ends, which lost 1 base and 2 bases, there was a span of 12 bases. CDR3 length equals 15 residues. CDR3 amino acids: CASSLRGTNQETQYF. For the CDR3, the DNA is TGCGCCAGCAGCTTGCGGGGAACAAATCAAGAGACCCAGTACTTC.

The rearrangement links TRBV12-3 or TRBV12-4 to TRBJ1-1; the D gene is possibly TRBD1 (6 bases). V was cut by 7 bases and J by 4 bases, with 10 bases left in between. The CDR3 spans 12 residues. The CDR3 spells CASNRDTTEAFF. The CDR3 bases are TGTGCCAGCAACCGGGACACCACTGAAGCTTTCTTT.

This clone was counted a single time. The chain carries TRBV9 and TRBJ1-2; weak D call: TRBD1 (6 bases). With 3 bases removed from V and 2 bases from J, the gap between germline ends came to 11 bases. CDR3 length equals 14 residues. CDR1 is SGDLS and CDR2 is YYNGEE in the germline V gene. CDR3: CASSASTGNYGYTF. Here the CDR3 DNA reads TGTGCCAGCAGCGCCTCTACAGGGAACTATGGCTACACCTTC. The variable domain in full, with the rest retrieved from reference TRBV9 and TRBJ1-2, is DSGVTQTPKHLITATGQRVTLRCSPRSGDLSVYWYQQSLDQGLQFLIQYYNGEERAKGNILERFSAQQFPDLHSELNLSSLELGDSALYFCASSASTGNYGYTFGSGTRLTVV.

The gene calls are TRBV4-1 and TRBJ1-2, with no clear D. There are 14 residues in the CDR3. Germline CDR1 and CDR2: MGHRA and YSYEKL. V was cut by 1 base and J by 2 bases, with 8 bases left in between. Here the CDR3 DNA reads TGCGCCAGCAGCCAAGCGAACGAGAACTATGGCTACACCTTC. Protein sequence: CASSQANENYGYTF.

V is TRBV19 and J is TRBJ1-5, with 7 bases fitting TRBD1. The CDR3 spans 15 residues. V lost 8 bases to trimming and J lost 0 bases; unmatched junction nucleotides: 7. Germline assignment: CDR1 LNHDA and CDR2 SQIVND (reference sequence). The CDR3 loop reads CASGGGRASNQPQHF. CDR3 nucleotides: TGTGCCAGTGGAGGGGGCAGGGCTAGCAATCAGCCCCAGCATTTT.

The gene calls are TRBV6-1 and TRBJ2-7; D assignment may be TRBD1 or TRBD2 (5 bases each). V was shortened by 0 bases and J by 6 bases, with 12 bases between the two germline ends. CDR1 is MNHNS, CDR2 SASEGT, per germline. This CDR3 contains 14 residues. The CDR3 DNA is TGTGCCAGCAGTGAAGCGGGGCTAGCTCCCGAGCAGTACTTC. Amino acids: CASSEAGLAPEQYF.

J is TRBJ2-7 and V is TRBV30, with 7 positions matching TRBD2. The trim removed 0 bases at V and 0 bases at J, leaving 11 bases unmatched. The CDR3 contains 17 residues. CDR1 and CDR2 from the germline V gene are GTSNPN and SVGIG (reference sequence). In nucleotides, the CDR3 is TGTGCCTGGAGTGTTTTAACGGTGGGACTACCCTCCTACGAGCAGTACTTC. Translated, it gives CAWSVLTVGLPSYEQYF.

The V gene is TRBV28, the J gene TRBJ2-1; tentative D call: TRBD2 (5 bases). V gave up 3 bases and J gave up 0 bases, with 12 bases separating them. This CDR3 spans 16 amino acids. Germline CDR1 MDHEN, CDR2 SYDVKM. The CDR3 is CASSLEAASSYNEQFF. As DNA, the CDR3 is TGTGCCAGCAGTTTGGAAGCGGCCAGCTCCTACAATGAGCAGTTCTTC. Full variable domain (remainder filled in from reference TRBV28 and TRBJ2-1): DVKVTQSSRYLVKRTGEKVFLECVQDMDHENMFWYRQDPGLGLRLIYFSYDVKMKEKGDIPEGYSVSREKKERFSLILESASTNQTSMYLCASSLEAASSYNEQFFGPGTRLTVL.

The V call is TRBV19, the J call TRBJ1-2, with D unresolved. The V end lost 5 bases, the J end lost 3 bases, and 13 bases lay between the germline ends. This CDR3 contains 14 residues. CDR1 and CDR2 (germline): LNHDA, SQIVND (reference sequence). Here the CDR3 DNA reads TGTGCCAGTAGTTCCCAGACATTGGACTATGGCTACACCTTC. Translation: CASSSQTLDYGYTF.

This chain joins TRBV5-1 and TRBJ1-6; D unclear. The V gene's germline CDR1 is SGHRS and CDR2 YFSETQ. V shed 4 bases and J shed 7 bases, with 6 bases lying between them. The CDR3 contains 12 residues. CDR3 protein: CASSAPNSPLHF. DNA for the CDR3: TGCGCCAGCAGCGCACCCAATTCACCCCTCCACTTT. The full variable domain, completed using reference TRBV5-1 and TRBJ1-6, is KAGVTQTPRYLIKTRGQQVTLSCSPISGHRSVSWYQQTPGQGLQFLFEYFSETQRNKGNFPGRFSGRQFSNSRSEMNVSTLELGDSALYLCASSAPNSPLHFGNGTRLTVT.

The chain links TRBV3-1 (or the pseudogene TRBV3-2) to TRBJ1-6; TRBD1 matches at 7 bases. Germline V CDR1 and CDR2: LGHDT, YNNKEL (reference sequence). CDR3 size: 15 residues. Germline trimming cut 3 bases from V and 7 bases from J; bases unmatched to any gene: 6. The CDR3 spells CASSQPDRCNSPLHF. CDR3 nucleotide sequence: TGTGCCAGCAGCCAGCCGGACAGGTGCAATTCACCCCTCCACTTT.

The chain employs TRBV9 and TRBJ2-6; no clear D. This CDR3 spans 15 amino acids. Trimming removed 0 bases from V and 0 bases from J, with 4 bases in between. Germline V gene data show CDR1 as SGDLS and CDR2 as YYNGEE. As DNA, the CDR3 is TGTGCCAGCAGCGTAGGACACTCTGGGGCCAACGTCCTGACTTTC. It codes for CASSVGHSGANVLTF.